These 9 T cell receptor beta chains originate from one sample sequenced in a study of T cells after yellow fever vaccination. TCRdb reprocessed the 5' RACE reads via MiXCR and lists one record per CDR3 protein. Of a few hundred thousand distinct CDR3 sequences in the sample, 15% to 20% were seen once. This sample comprised PBMCs, obtained 15 days after the yellow fever booster vaccination. The origin of the receptors is a man in his thirties or forties who received the YFV17D yellow fever vaccine.

The rearrangement joins TRBV27 to TRBJ2-7; 7 bases are shared with TRBD1. Germline values: CDR1 MNHEY, CDR2 SMNVEV (reference sequence). V was pared by 6 bases and J by 3 bases, with 5 bases of the junction left unmatched. The CDR3 totals 13 residues. The CDR3 coding sequence is TGTGCCAGCAGCTCCCCAGGGGGCTACGAGCAGTACTTC. It encodes CASSSPGGYEQYF.

The V call is TRBV6-5, the J call TRBJ2-1; TRBD2 aligns across 12 bases. Unmatched junction bases numbered 12, after V lost 4 bases and J lost 11 bases. This CDR3 region has 16 residues. The germline V gene encodes CDR1 MNHEY and CDR2 SVGAGI. CDR3 DNA sequence: TGTGCCAGCAGTTTCCTGACTAGCGGGAGATCGTCCCAGCAGTTCTTC. This encodes CASSFLTSGRSSQQFF.

The J gene is TRBJ2-7, the V gene TRBV12-3 or TRBV12-4; 8 bases are a match to TRBD1. The CDR3 totals 15 residues. The V gene end was trimmed by 6 bases and the J gene end by 1 base; junction bases not matched to a gene: 8. CDR3 sequence (DNA): TGTGCCAGCAGCCCACCCCAGGGGGCGTCCTACGAGCAGTACTTC. As protein: CASSPPQGASYEQYF.

The chain is built from TRBV6-1 and TRBJ1-5, with D perhaps matching TRBD1 (6 bases). Germline assignment: CDR1 MNHNS and CDR2 SASEGT. The CDR3 contains 15 residues. With 8 bases removed from V and 1 base from J, the gap between germline ends came to 15 bases. The CDR3 DNA follows: TGTGCCAGCTTAGGTCCGGACAGCAGCAATCAGCCCCAGCATTTT. Encoded protein: CASLGPDSSNQPQHF.

The table lists this clonotype with a few counts. V usage is TRBV3-1 and J usage is TRBJ2-1; D may be TRBD2 (5 bases). Germline V gives CDR1 LGHDT, CDR2 YNNKEL (reference sequence). The CDR3 loop spans 14 amino acids. V lost 0 bases to trimming and J lost 6 bases, with 9 bases between them. CDR3 sequence: CASSQDRRSNEQFF. In DNA, the CDR3 is TGTGCCAGCAGCCAAGATCGGAGGAGCAATGAGCAGTTCTTC.

This clonotype has a handful of counts. CDR3 protein: CSARRTGGAETQYF. The CDR3 nucleotides read TGCAGTGCTAGACGGACAGGGGGCGCGGAGACCCAGTACTTC. V and J are TRBV20-1 and TRBJ2-5; TRBD1 matches at 11 bases. V lost 2 bases to trimming and J lost 5 bases; unmatched junction nucleotides: 4. The CDR3 sequence is 14 residues long. Germline CDR1 DFQATT, CDR2 SNEGSKA (reference sequence).

There are a few counts of this clonotype. The V call is TRBV28, the J call TRBJ1-2, with 7 bases fitting TRBD1. With V trimmed by 6 bases and J by 8 bases, 12 bases remained unmatched. Per germline, CDR1 MDHEN and CDR2 SYDVKM. The length of the CDR3 is 14 residues. Here the CDR3 reads CASRYRDRDGGYTF. The CDR3 DNA reads TGTGCCAGCAGATACCGAGACAGGGATGGAGGCTACACCTTC.

The chain has TRBV6-6 and TRBJ1-5; D gene unclear. Trimming took 3 bases from V and 5 from J, leaving 8 bases between them. Per germline, CDR1 MNHNY and CDR2 SVGAGI (reference sequence). The CDR3 length is 13 residues. The CDR3 sequence is CASSYDPDQPQHF. CDR3 in DNA: TGTGCCAGCAGTTATGATCCAGATCAGCCCCAGCATTTT.

This clonotype was observed a few times. The chain joins TRBV5-1 to TRBJ2-5, with D possibly TRBD1 on 6 matching bases. There are 16 residues in the CDR3. CDR1 SGHRS and CDR2 YFSETQ come from the germline V gene. Deletions cut 1 base from V and 2 bases from J, with 15 bases between. CDR3 sequence reads: CASSLITGREQETQYF. The CDR3 DNA follows: TGCGCCAGCAGCTTGATCACAGGGAGAGAACAAGAGACCCAGTACTTC.